This TCR beta chain was profiled in a study of T cell responses to AZD1222 COVID-19 vaccine. The data were produced by immunoSEQ multiplex PCR, yet TCRdb's version contains in-frame clones alone and is incomplete. The sample records around 110,000 clones, roughly nine tenths being singletons. This sample comprised peripheral blood, obtained on day 0 of AZD1222 vaccination. This receptor was obtained from an adult in good health.

As DNA, the CDR3 is TGTGCCACCAGTGATCCAGGGCTTCACTATGGCTACACCTTC. It specifies CATSDPGLHYGYTF. The rearrangement uses TRBV24-1 and TRBJ1-2; tentative D call: TRBD1 (5 bases). Germline CDR1 KGHDR, CDR2 SFDVKD. Trimming took off 3 bases at V and 3 bases at J, with 10 bases between the two ends. This CDR3 has 14 residues.